One sample yielded the 28 T cell receptor beta chains listed below, sequenced in a study of cytomegalovirus exposure and HLA in healthy donors. The PCR employed 60 Vbeta primers together with 13 Jbeta primers. Sequenced by immunoSEQ multiplex PCR; TCRdb stores in-frame clones only, minus some. The sample contains hundreds of thousands of clones, 80% to 90% of which appear only once. The sample consisted of PBMCs. The receptor set was obtained from a woman aged 18-29 years in good health and CMV-seronegative.

The chain uses TRBV19 and TRBJ2-1; 14 nucleotides match TRBD2. The CDR3 consists of 17 residues. Germline CDR1 and CDR2: LNHDA and SQIVND (reference sequence). J gave up 4 bases and V 5 bases, and 7 bases lay outside the gene matches. The CDR3 loop reads CASSWTSGGTLYNEQFF. DNA for the CDR3: TGTGCCAGTAGTTGGACTAGCGGGGGGACCCTGTACAATGAGCAGTTCTTC.

With regard to this clone: The sample has other DNA sequences that encode this CDR3 too. The chain is built from TRBV6-5 and TRBJ1-3, with a possible D match to TRBD1 (6 bases). Germline CDR1 reads MNHEY; CDR2 reads SVGAGI. Deletions cut 6 bases from V and 0 bases from J, with 9 bases between. This CDR3 contains 14 residues. The CDR3 region has the DNA TGTGCCAGCAGAGGGGGTTTCTCTGGAAACACCATATATTTT. It codes for CASRGGFSGNTIYF.

The V gene is TRBV5-4, the J gene TRBJ2-2, with 8 bases lining up with TRBD1. The V gene's germline CDR1 is SGHNT and CDR2 YYREEE (reference sequence). This CDR3 region has 14 residues. After removal of 5 bases from V and 2 bases from J, the junction contained 2 bases not matched to a gene. The CDR3 sequence: CASRQGENTGELFF. In DNA, the CDR3 is TGTGCCAGCAGACAGGGGGAAAACACCGGGGAGCTGTTTTTT.

This clone came up once. The V call is TRBV9, the J call TRBJ2-1, with D unclear. The CDR3 sequence is 14 residues long. Germline CDR1 reads SGDLS; CDR2 reads YYNGEE. Trimming removed 0 bases from V and 7 bases from J, with 11 bases in between. In DNA, the CDR3 is TGTGCCAGCAGCGTAGCGTTGAGAGGAAATGAGCAGTTCTTC. The encoded protein is CASSVALRGNEQFF.

The chain is built from TRBV6-6 and TRBJ1-5; tentative D call: TRBD1 (5 bases). This CDR3 contains 15 residues. The V gene's germline CDR1 is MNHNY and CDR2 SVGAGI (reference sequence). Trimming pared 7 bases from V and 6 bases from J, leaving 19 bases between. For the CDR3, the DNA is TGTGCCAGCATATTAATGGGGGGGTCGGGTCAGCCCCAGCATTTT. Translated: CASILMGGSGQPQHF.

The chain couples TRBV11-2 to TRBJ2-7; D is uncertain. The V gene's germline CDR1 is SGHAT and CDR2 FQNNGV. The V gene lost 5 bases and the J gene lost 2 bases, with 13 bases spanning the gap. The CDR3 length is 14 residues. Written as DNA, the CDR3 is TGTGCCAGCAGCAGAATCACTAAGCCCTACGAGCAGTACTTC. Translating gives CASSRITKPYEQYF.

The chain employs TRBV11-2 and TRBJ2-7; 9 positions agree with TRBD1. CDR3 length: 16 amino acids. Germline CDR1 is SGHAT and CDR2 is FQNNGV. With V trimmed by 1 base and J by 9 bases, 13 bases remained unmatched. CDR3 bases: TGTGCCAGCAGCTTAGTGTCTTCTGTGACAGGGGGGTGGCAGTACTTC. This sequence encodes CASSLVSSVTGGWQYF.

V gene TRBV5-1 combines with J gene TRBJ2-5; possible D gene TRBD1, 5 bases. This CDR3 has 15 residues. CDR1 and CDR2 (germline): SGHRS, YFSETQ. V lost 0 bases, J lost 5 bases, and 14 bases lay in between. The CDR3: CASSLGAVGRETQYF. CDR3 coding DNA: TGCGCCAGCAGCTTGGGAGCCGTGGGGCGGGAGACCCAGTACTTC.

This chain uses TRBV30 with TRBJ2-2, with 12 bases fitting TRBD1. The CDR3 is 17 amino acids. Germline CDR1 and CDR2: GTSNPN and SVGIG (reference sequence). V lost 0 bases to trimming and J lost 7 bases; unmatched junction nucleotides: 9. CDR3 DNA: TGTGCCTGGAGTGTGAGCCCGGGACAGGGGGCGGACGGGGAGCTGTTTTTT. This codes for CAWSVSPGQGADGELFF.

In this sample, this clone turned up a few times. V gene TRBV19 combines with J gene TRBJ1-2; tentatively, D is TRBD1 (5 bases). V was shortened by 9 bases and J by 6 bases, with 20 bases between the two germline ends. The germline V gene encodes CDR1 LNHDA and CDR2 SQIVND (reference sequence). The length of the CDR3 is 14 residues. CDR3 loop: CAREPGREGNGYTF. Written as DNA, the CDR3 is TGTGCCAGGGAACCGGGCAGGGAAGGGAATGGCTACACCTTC.

To note about this clone: At one end the junction does not follow the germline gene, possibly because of a read error. The chain employs TRBV7-9 and TRBJ2-5, with D perhaps TRBD2 (5 bases). Per the germline V gene, CDR1 is SEHNR and CDR2 is FQNEAQ (reference sequence). The CDR3 extends over 15 amino acids. The CDR3 loop reads CSSSPSASRGETQYF. CDR3 DNA: TGTTCCAGCAGCCCTTCGGCTTCCCGAGGGGAGACCCAGTACTTC.

V is TRBV9 and J is TRBJ1-4, with 7 nucleotides matching TRBD1. The CDR3 has 15 residues. Germline V gene lookup returns CDR1 SGDLS and CDR2 YYNGEE. The V segment lost 3 bases and the J segment 5 bases; nucleotides outside the gene matches: 7. CDR3 in amino acids: CASSAQTGPNEKLFF. CDR3 in DNA: TGTGCCAGCAGCGCCCAGACAGGGCCGAATGAAAAACTGTTTTTT.

This clone was counted between two and nine times. The rearrangement uses TRBV5-4 and TRBJ1-3, with 9 bases fitting TRBD1. CDR3 length equals 14 residues. The germline V gene has CDR1 SGHNT and CDR2 YYREEE (reference sequence). Germline trimming cut 4 bases from V and 3 bases from J; bases unmatched to any gene: 2. The CDR3 DNA reads as TGTGCCAGCAGCGGGGACAGGGTTGGAAACACCATATATTTT. Its translation: CASSGDRVGNTIYF.

The chain joins TRBV5-3 to TRBJ1-4, with D uncertain. TRBV5-3 is noted as an ORF with a role that remains uncertain. Trimming removed 2 bases from V and 1 base from J, with 9 bases in between. This CDR3 comprises 15 residues. The CDR3 spells CARSFLRRTNEKLFF. In DNA, the CDR3 is TGTGCCAGAAGCTTTCTTCGGAGAACTAATGAAAAACTGTTTTTT.

The J gene is TRBJ2-7, the V gene TRBV30, with D hard to call. Germline CDR1 reads GTSNPN; CDR2 reads SVGIG (reference sequence). Trimming cost V 1 base and J 2 bases, with 12 bases left between them. The CDR3 has 14 amino acids. DNA for the CDR3: TGTGCCTGGAGTGATAAGACTCGCCCCTACGAGCAGTACTTC. It codes for CAWSDKTRPYEQYF.

This chain links TRBV7-6 with TRBJ1-6; TRBD1 matches at 8 bases. CDR1 and CDR2 (germline): SGHVS, FNYEAQ. The length of the CDR3 is 18 residues. Trimming took 3 bases from V and 2 from J; bases not matched to a gene: 9. The CDR3 DNA follows: TGTGCCAGCAGCTTTAGGCCTAGACAGGGGCCCTATAATTCACCCCTCCACTTT. Translating gives CASSFRPRQGPYNSPLHF.

The chain has TRBV7-9 and TRBJ1-5, with 10 bases that match TRBD1. Trimming removed 5 bases from V and 3 bases from J; junction bases left unmatched: 10. CDR3 size: 17 residues. Looked up from germline, CDR1 is SEHNR and CDR2 is FQNEAQ (reference sequence). This chain's CDR3 is CASSEGQGNWNNQPQHF. The CDR3, as DNA: TGTGCCAGCAGCGAGGGACAGGGGAATTGGAACAATCAGCCCCAGCATTTT.

The CDR3 loop is CASSSGLKQETQYF. The CDR3 nucleotides are TGTGCCAGCAGCTCCGGACTAAAACAAGAGACCCAGTACTTC. This chain joins TRBV9 and TRBJ2-5; D is possibly TRBD2 (6 bases). Deletions cut 4 bases from V and 2 bases from J, with 12 bases between. From germline, CDR1 is SGDLS and CDR2 YYNGEE. The CDR3 runs to 14 residues.

The V gene is TRBV13, the J gene TRBJ1-2; D gene uncertain. This CDR3 comprises 14 residues. Trimming cost V 7 bases and J 7 bases, with 19 bases left between them. Germline values: CDR1 PRHDT, CDR2 FYEKMQ (reference sequence). This CDR3 is CASNVGEGVGGYTF. The CDR3, as DNA: TGTGCCAGCAACGTCGGAGAGGGAGTGGGTGGCTACACCTTC.

J is TRBJ2-2 and V is TRBV4-2, with 7 bases that match TRBD2. The germline CDR1 and CDR2 sequences are LGHNA and YNFKEQ. V was clipped by 5 bases and J by 7 bases; unmatched bases: 10. This CDR3 has 15 amino acids. CDR3 bases: TGTGCCAGCAGCGGGGACTACCCTCAAGGCGGGGAGCTGTTTTTT. It translates to CASSGDYPQGGELFF.

This clone was observed a single time. The chain has TRBV15 and TRBJ2-2; 9 bases agree with TRBD2. In germline, CDR1 is LNHNV, CDR2 YYDKDF (reference sequence). The CDR3 loop spans 15 amino acids. J lost 1 base, V lost 4 bases, and 1 base had no gene match. For the CDR3, the DNA is TGTGCCACCAGCACGACTAGCGGGAACACCGGGGAGCTGTTTTTT. It is translated as CATSTTSGNTGELFF.

Here the CDR3 DNA reads TGCGCCAGCAGCAGGGGACTAGCGGGGGCCCCTGAGCAGTACTTC. It encodes CASSRGLAGAPEQYF. This chain uses TRBV5-1 with TRBJ2-7; 14 nucleotides line up with TRBD2. Germline trimming cut 4 bases from V and 7 bases from J; bases unmatched to any gene: 7. This CDR3 contains 15 residues. Germline values: CDR1 SGHRS, CDR2 YFSETQ.

This clone occurred once. V usage is TRBV10-3 and J usage is TRBJ2-1, with 7 nucleotides matching TRBD1. The CDR3 extends over 16 amino acids. Germline CDR1 is ENHRY and CDR2 is SYGVKD. J was trimmed by 1 base and V by 8 bases; bases with no gene match: 11. For the CDR3, the DNA is TGTGCCATCGGGACAGTCCAGGGTTTATCCTACAATGAGCAGTTCTTC. Its translation: CAIGTVQGLSYNEQFF.

As for this clone: The same CDR3 also results from other DNA sequences found in this sample. The rearrangement links TRBV5-1 to TRBJ1-2; TRBD1 is a possible D gene (5 bases). This CDR3 is 14 amino acids long. Germline CDR1 SGHRS, CDR2 YFSETQ. V was pared by 4 bases and J by 1 base, with 11 bases between. For the CDR3, the DNA is TGCGCCAGCAGCCTGCTGGGGGGTAACTATGGCTACACCTTC. Translating it yields CASSLLGGNYGYTF.

The rearrangement uses TRBV4-1 and TRBJ1-2, with 8 positions matching TRBD1. Germline loops: CDR1 MGHRA, CDR2 YSYEKL. The CDR3 covers 17 residues. J was trimmed by 4 bases and V by 4 bases; bases with no gene match: 14. CDR3 protein: CASSRPKGTGAFYGYTF. Here the CDR3 DNA reads TGCGCCAGCAGCCGGCCCAAAGGGACAGGAGCCTTCTATGGCTACACCTTC.

The CDR3 region is CASSVSTREQYF. The DNA for the CDR3 is TGTGCCAGCAGCGTATCTACGAGGGAGCAGTACTTC. The chain links TRBV2 to TRBJ2-7, with unresolved D. CDR3 length: 12 amino acids. Germline V gene data show CDR1 as SNHLY and CDR2 as FYNNEI. V lost 6 bases and J 7 bases, leaving 13 bases between the germline ends.

The rearrangement joins TRBV7-2 to TRBJ1-2; TRBD1 matches at 9 bases. The trim removed 5 bases at V and 8 bases at J, leaving 15 bases unmatched. The CDR3 has 16 amino acids. Germline CDR1 SGHTA, CDR2 FQGNSA. CDR3 residues: CASSLTTGGRLGGYTF. The CDR3 DNA reads as TGTGCCAGCAGCCTAACTACAGGGGGCCGCCTTGGAGGCTACACCTTC. Drawing the rest from reference TRBV7-2 and TRBJ1-2, the complete variable domain is GAGVSQSPSNKVTEKGKDVELRCDPISGHTALYWYRQSLGQGLEFLIYFQGNSAPDKSGLPSDRFSAERTGGSVSTLTIQRTQQEDSAVYLCASSLTTGGRLGGYTFGSGTRLTVV.

The chain joins TRBV12-5 to TRBJ2-3; 14 bases are a match to TRBD2. V was pared by 5 bases and J by 6 bases, with 4 bases of the junction left unmatched. Germline CDR1 is LGHNT and CDR2 is FRNRAP. The CDR3 is 15 amino acids. The chain's CDR3 is CASGIGLAGGDTQYF. CDR3 DNA: TGTGCTAGTGGTATCGGACTAGCGGGGGGTGATACGCAGTATTTT.